This TCR beta chain was identified in a study of blood T cell repertoires in COVID-19. Generated by immunoSEQ multiplex PCR, the TCRdb table keeps only in-frame clones and is missing some. The sample has hundreds of thousands of clones, under 90% seen once. The receptor was derived from a middle-aged man who had recovered from COVID-19. The sample was PBMCs or T cells enriched from blood (not recorded which).

The CDR3 DNA sequence: TGTGCCAGCAGAAGGACAGGGGACGAGACCCAGTACTTC. Translating gives CASRRTGDETQYF. The chain links TRBV2 to TRBJ2-5; 9 nucleotides align to TRBD1. This CDR3 comprises 13 residues. Germline V gives CDR1 SNHLY, CDR2 FYNNEI. The junction had 4 bases not matched to a gene; V was cut back by 6 bases and J by 5 bases.